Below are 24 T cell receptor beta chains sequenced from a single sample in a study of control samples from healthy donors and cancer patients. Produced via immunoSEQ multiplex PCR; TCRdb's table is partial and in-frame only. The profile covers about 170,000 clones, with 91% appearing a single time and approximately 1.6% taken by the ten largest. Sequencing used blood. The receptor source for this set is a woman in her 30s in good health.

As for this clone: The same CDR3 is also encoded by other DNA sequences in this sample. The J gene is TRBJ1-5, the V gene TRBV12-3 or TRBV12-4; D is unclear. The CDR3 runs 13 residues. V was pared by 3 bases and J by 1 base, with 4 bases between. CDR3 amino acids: CASSFDSNQPQHF. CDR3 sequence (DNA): TGTGCCAGCAGTTTTGACAGCAATCAGCCCCAGCATTTT.

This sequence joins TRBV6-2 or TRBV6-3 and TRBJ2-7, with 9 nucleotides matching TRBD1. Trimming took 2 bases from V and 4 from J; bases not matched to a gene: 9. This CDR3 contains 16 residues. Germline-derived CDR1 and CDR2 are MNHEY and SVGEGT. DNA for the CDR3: TGTGCCAGCAGTTACCCCCGAACAGGGGGCCGTTACGAGCAGTACTTC. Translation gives CASSYPRTGGRYEQYF.

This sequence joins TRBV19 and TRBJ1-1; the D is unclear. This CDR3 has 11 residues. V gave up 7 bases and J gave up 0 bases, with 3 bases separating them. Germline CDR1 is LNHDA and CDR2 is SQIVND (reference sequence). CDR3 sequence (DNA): TGTGCCAGTAACCTGAACACTGAAGCTTTCTTT. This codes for CASNLNTEAFF.

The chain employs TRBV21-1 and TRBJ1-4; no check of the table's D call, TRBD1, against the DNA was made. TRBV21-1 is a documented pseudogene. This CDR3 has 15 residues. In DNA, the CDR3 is TGTGCCAGCAGCAAAGGAACAGGCCCTAATGAAAAACTGTTTTTT. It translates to CASSKGTGPNEKLFF.

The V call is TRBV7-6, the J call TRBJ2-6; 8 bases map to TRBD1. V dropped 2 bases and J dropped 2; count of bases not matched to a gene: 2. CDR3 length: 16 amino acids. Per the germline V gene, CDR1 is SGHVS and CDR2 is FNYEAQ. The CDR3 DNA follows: TGTGCCAGCAGCTTACAGGGGGCGCCTGGGGCCAACGTCCTGACTTTC. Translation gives CASSLQGAPGANVLTF.

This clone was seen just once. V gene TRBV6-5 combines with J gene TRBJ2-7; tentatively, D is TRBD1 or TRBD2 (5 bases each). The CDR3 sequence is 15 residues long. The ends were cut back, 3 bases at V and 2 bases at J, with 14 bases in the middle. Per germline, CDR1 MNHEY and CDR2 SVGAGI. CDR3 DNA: TGTGCCAGCAGTTATGGGGGTGGTGGGGCCTACGAGCAGTACTTC. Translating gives CASSYGGGGAYEQYF.

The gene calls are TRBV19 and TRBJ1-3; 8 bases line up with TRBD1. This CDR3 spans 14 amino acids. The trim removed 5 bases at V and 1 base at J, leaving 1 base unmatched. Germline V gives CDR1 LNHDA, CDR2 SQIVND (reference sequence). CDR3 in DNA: TGTGCCAGTAGTCAGGGGGCGTCTGGAAACACCATATATTTT. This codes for CASSQGASGNTIYF.

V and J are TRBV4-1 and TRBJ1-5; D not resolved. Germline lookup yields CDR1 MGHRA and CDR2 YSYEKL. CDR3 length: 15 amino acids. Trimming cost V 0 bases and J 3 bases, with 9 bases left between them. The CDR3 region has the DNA TGCGCCAGCAGCCAAGATAGGAGGGTCAATCAGCCCCAGCATTTT. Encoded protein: CASSQDRRVNQPQHF.

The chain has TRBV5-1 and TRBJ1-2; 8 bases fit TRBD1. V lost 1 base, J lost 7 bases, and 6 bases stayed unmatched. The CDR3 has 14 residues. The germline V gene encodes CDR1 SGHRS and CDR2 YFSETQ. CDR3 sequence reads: CASSLSGGAGGYTF. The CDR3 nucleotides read TGCGCCAGCAGCTTGTCAGGGGGCGCGGGTGGCTACACCTTC.

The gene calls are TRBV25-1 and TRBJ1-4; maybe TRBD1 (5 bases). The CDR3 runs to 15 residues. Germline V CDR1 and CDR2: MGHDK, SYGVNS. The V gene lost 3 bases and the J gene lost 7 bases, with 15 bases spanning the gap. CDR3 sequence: CASSDRTRRGEKLFF. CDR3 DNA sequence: TGTGCCAGCAGTGACCGGACACGGAGGGGTGAAAAACTGTTTTTT.

CDR3 coding DNA: TGTGCCAGCAGTAGGGACGGCACCGGGGAGCTGTTTTTT. It translates to CASSRDGTGELFF. The chain combines TRBV6-5 with TRBJ2-2, with D tentatively TRBD1 or TRBD2 (5 bases each). Trimming pared 5 bases from V and 4 bases from J, leaving 8 bases between. This CDR3 has 13 amino acids. Germline CDR1 and CDR2: MNHEY and SVGAGI.

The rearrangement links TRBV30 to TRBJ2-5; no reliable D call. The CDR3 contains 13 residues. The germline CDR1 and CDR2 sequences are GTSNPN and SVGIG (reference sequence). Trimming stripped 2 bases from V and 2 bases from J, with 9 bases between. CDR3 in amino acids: CAWSLQAQETQYF. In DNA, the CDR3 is TGTGCCTGGAGTCTTCAGGCGCAAGAGACCCAGTACTTC.

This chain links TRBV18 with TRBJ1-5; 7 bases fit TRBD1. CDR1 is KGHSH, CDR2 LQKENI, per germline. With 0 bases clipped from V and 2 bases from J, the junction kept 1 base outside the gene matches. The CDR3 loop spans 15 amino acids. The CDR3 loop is CASSPPTGGNQPQHF. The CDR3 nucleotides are TGTGCCAGCTCACCACCTACAGGGGGCAATCAGCCCCAGCATTTT. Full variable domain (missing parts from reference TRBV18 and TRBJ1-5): NAGVMQNPRHLVRRRGQEARLRCSPMKGHSHVYWYRQLPEEGLKFMVYLQKENIIDESGMPKERFSAEFPKEGPSILRIQQVVRGDSAAYFCASSPPTGGNQPQHFGDGTRLSIL.

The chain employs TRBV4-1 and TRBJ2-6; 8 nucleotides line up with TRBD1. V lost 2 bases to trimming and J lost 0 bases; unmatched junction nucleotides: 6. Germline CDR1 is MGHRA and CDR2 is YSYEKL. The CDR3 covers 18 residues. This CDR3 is CASSQPGQARSGANVLTF. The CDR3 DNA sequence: TGCGCCAGCAGCCAACCGGGACAGGCTCGCTCTGGGGCCAACGTCCTGACTTTC.

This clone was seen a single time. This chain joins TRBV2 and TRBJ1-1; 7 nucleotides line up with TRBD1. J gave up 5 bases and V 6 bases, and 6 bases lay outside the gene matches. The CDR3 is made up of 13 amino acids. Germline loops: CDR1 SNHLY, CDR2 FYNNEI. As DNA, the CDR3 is TGTGCCAGCAGAACGGGACAGCCTACTGAAGCTTTCTTT. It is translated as CASRTGQPTEAFF.

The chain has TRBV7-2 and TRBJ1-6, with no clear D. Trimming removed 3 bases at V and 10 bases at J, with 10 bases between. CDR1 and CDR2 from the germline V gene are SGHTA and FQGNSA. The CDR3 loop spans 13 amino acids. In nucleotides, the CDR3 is TGTGCCAGCAGCTTTCATGTCGGGTCACCCCTCCACTTT. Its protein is CASSFHVGSPLHF.

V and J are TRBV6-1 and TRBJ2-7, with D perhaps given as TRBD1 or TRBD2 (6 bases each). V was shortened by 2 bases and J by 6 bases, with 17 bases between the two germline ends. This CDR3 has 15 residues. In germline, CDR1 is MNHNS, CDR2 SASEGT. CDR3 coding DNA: TGTGCCAGCAGTGAATCGACAGGAGGGGGTGGCGAGCAGTACTTC. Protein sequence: CASSESTGGGGEQYF.

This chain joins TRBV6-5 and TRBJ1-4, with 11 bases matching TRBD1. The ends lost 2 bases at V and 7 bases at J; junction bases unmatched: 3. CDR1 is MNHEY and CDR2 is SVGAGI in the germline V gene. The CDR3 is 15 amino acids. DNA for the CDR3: TGTGCCAGCAGTTACGCCGGGACAGGGGGTGAAAAACTGTTTTTT. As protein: CASSYAGTGGEKLFF.

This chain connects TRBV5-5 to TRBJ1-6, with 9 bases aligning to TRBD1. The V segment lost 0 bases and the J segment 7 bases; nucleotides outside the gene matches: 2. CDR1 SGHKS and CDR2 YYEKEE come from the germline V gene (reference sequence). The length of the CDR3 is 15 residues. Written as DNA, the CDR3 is TGTGCCAGCAGCTTGGTAGGACAGGGGAATTCACCCCTCCACTTT. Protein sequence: CASSLVGQGNSPLHF.

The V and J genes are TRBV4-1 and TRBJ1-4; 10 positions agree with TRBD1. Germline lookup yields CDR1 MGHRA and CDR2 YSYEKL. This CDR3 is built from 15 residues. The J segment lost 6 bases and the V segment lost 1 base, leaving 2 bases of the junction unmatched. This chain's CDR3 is CASSQGTGGYEKLFF. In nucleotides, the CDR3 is TGCGCCAGCAGCCAAGGGACAGGGGGATATGAAAAACTGTTTTTT.

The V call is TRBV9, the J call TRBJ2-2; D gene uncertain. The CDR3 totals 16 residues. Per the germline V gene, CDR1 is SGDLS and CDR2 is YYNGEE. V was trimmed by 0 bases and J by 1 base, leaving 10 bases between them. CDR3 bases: TGTGCCAGCAGCGTAGCCGGGCAGGAGAACACCGGGGAGCTGTTTTTT. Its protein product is CASSVAGQENTGELFF.

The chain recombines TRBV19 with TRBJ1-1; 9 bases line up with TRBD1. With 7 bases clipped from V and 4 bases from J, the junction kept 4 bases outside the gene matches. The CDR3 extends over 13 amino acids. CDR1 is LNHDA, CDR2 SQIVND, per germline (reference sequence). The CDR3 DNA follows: TGTGCCAGTATGACAGGGGGGGGCACTGAAGCTTTCTTT. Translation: CASMTGGGTEAFF.

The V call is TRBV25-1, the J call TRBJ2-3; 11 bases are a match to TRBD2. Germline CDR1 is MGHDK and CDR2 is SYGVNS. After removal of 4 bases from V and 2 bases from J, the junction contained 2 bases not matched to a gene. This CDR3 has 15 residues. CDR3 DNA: TGTGCCAGCAGTGTAGCGGGAGGGCACACAGATACGCAGTATTTT. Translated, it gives CASSVAGGHTDTQYF.

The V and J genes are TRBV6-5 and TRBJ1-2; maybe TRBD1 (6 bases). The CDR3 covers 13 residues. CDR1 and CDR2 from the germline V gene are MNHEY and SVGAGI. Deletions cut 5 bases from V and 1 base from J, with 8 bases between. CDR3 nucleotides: TGTGCCAGCAGTAGGACAGTTAACTATGGCTACACCTTC. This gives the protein CASSRTVNYGYTF.